This T cell receptor (beta chain) was obtained from a study of CD8+ T cells in alopecia areata. Study-level results: Scalp samples also yield sequences from resident alphabeta T cells of normal skin. Scalp clonality and expanded CD8+ clones among the top 100 were significantly decreased by tofacitinib. Scalp and blood retained many expanded lesional clones during tofacitinib.

The treatment is: oral pan-JAK inhibitor, 5-10 mg twice daily. Alopecia areata patients gave lesional scalp punch biopsies and peripheral blood samples. RNA extraction and reverse transcription yielded cDNA as sequencing template. Clones were sequenced by immunoSEQ multiplex PCR, and TCRdb holds only the in-frame ones, with some missing. The sample includes roughly 5,900 clones, roughly 67% seen only once; the top ten take about 8.6%. Turning to this clone: The antigen is unknown.

Here the sequenced sample was skin, taken between weeks 30 and 35, from a patient treated with tofacitinib. The receptor's source is a human donor with alopecia areata.

Here the CDR3 DNA reads TGTGCCAGCAGTGTCCGGGACAGGGCCTATGAGGCCCAGTACTTC. Its protein is CASSVRDRAYEAQYF. The rearrangement uses TRBV25-1 and TRBJ2-5, with TRBD1 matching over 9 bases. This CDR3 contains 15 residues. CDR1 is MGHDK and CDR2 is SYGVNS in the germline V gene. V shed 4 bases, J shed 9 bases, and the junction held 12 bases outside the gene matches.